This T cell receptor (beta chain) was documented in a study of beta chain features in type 1 diabetes. For the study at large: Regarding age, gender and cell yields, patients proved similar to healthy donors. General study findings and limits: Reduced insertions and increased deletions marked VDJ junctions in type 1 diabetes patients. Shorter TCRB CDR3s, moderately but significantly so, marked every one of the four CD4+ subsets in Type 1 diabetes patients.

There are a few counts of this clone. The antigen is unknown. Germline CDR1 reads SGHRS; CDR2 reads YFSETQ. The CDR3 loop spans 16 amino acids. Unmatched junction bases numbered 8, after V lost 3 bases and J lost 0 bases. What was sequenced were expressed TCRB transcripts, since all of the isolated RNA had been reverse transcribed. Profiled with immunoSEQ multiplex PCR; TCRdb holds only in-frame clones, not every one. The repertoire holds about 320,000 clones, with 14% as singletons. Sort purity for all populations was recorded as exceeding 98%. The TCR was taken from a young man in good health. The chain recombines TRBV5-1 with TRBJ1-1, with 7 bases fitting TRBD1. The specimen was central memory CD4+ T cells from blood. The CDR3 protein is CASSSGQTFMNTEAFF. The CDR3 coding sequence is TGCGCCAGCAGCTCGGGACAGACTTTCATGAACACTGAAGCTTTCTTT.